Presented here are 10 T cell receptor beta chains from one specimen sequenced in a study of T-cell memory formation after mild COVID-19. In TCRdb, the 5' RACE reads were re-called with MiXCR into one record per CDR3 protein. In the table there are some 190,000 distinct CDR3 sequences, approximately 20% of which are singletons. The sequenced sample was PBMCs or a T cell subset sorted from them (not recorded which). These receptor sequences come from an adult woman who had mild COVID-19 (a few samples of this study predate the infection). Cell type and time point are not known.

The CDR3 DNA is TGTGCCAGCAGCTTAGGGCGCGGCGGGGGGGCGAATGAGCAGTTCTTC. It encodes CASSLGRGGGANEQFF. The rearrangement links TRBV7-8 to TRBJ2-1; TRBD2 matches at 9 bases. J lost 7 bases, V lost 1 base, and 8 bases had no gene match. The CDR3 spans 16 residues. Germline V lookup: CDR1 SGHVS, CDR2 FQNEAQ.

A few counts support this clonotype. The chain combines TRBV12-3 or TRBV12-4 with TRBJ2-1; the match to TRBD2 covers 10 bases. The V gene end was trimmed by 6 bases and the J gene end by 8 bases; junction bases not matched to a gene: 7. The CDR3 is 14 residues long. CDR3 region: CASSPSGRFYEQFF. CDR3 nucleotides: TGTGCCAGCAGCCCTAGCGGGAGATTCTATGAGCAGTTCTTC.

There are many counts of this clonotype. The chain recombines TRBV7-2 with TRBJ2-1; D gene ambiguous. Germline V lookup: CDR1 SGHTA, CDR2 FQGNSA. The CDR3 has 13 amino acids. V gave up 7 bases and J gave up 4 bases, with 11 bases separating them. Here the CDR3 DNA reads TGTGCCAGCACCCAGGACGGATACAATGAGCAGTTCTTC. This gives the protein CASTQDGYNEQFF.

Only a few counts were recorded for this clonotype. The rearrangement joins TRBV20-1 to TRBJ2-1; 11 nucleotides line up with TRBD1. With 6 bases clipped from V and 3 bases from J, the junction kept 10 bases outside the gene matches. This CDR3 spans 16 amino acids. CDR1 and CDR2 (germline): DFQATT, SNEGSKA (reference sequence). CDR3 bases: TGCAGTGCACTTCAGGGGGGGACAGGGGGCTACAATGAGCAGTTCTTC. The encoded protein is CSALQGGTGGYNEQFF.

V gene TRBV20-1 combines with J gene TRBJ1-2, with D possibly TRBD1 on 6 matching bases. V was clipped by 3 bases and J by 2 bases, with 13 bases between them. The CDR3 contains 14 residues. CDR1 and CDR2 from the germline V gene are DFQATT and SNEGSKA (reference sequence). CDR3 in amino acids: CSASGQLLNYGYTF. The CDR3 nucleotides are TGCAGTGCTAGCGGACAGCTCCTGAACTATGGCTACACCTTC.

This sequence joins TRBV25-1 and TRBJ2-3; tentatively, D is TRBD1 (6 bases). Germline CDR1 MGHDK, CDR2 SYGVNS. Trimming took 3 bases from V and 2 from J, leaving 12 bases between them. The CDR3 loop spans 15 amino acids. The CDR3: CASSDPRQATDTQYF. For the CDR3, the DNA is TGTGCCAGCAGTGACCCCCGACAGGCCACAGATACGCAGTATTTT.

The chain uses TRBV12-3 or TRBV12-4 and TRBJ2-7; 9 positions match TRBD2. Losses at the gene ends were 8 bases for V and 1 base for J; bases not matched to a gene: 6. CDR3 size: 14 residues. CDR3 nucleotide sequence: TGTGCCAGCCGATCTAGCGGGAAATCCTACGAGCAGTACTTC. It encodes CASRSSGKSYEQYF.

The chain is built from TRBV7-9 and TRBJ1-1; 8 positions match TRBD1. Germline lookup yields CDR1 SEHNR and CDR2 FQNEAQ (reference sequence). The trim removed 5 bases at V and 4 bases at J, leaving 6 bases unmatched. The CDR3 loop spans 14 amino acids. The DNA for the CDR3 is TGTGCCAGCAGCCAAACGACAGGGGCCACTGAAGCTTTCTTT. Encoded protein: CASSQTTGATEAFF.

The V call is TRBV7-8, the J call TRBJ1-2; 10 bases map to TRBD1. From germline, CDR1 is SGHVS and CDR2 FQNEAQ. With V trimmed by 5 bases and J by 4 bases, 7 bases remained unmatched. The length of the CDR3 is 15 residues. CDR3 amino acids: CASSTADRGAYGYTF. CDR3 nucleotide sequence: TGTGCCAGCAGCACCGCGGACAGGGGGGCCTATGGCTACACCTTC.

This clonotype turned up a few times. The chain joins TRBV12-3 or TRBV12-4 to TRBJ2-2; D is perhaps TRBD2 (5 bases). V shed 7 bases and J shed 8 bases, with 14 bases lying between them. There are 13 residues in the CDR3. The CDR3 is CASNTREAGELFF. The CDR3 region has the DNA TGTGCCAGCAATACTCGGGAAGCTGGGGAGCTGTTTTTT.